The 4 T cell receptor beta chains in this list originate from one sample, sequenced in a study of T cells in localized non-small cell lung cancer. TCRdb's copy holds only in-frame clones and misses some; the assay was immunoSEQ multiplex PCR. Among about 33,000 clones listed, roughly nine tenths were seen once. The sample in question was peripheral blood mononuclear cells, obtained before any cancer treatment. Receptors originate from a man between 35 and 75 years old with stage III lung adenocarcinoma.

The CDR3: CASSPPDGPDTQYF. The CDR3 nucleotides are TGTGCCAGCTCACCACCGGATGGCCCAGATACGCAGTATTTT. The gene calls are TRBV18 and TRBJ2-3, with no clear D. The germline gives CDR1 KGHSH, CDR2 LQKENI. The CDR3 consists of 14 residues. Trimming removed 0 bases at V and 4 bases at J, with 8 bases between.

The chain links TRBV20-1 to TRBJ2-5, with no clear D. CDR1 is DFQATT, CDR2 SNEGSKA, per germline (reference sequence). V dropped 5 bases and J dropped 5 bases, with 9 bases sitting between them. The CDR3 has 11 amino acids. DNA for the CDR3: TGCAGTGCTCCCAATGGCGAGACCCAGTACTTC. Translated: CSAPNGETQYF.

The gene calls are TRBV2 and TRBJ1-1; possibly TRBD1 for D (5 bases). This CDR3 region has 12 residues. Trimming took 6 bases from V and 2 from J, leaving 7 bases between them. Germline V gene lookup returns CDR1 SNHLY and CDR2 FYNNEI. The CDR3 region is CASRRGNTEAFF. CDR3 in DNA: TGTGCCAGCAGGAGGGGTAACACTGAAGCTTTCTTT. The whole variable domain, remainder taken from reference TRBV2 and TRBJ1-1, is EPEVTQTPSHQVTQMGQEVILRCVPISNHLYFYWYRQILGQKVEFLVSFYNNEISEKSEIFDDQFSVERPDGSNFTLKIRSTKLEDSAMYFCASRRGNTEAFFGQGTRLTVV.

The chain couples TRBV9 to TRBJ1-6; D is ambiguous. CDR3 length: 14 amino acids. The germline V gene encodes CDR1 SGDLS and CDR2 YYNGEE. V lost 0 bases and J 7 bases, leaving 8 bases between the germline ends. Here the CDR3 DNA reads TGTGCCAGCAGCGTAGTCAGCGCGAATTCACCCCTCCACTTT. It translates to CASSVVSANSPLHF.